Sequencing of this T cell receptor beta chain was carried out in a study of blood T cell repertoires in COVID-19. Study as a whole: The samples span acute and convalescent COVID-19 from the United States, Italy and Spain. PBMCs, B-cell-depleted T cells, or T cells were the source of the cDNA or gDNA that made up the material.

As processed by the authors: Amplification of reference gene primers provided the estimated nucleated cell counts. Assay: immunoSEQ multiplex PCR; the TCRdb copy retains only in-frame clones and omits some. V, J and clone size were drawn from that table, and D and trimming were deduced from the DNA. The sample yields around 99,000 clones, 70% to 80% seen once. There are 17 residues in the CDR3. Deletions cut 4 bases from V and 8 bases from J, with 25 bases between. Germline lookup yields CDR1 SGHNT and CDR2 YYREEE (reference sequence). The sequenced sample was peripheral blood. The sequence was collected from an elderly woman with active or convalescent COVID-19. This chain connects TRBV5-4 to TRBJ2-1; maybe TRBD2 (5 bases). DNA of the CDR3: TGTGCCAGCAGCCCTCATTCGGTGAGAGGGCCCGGGGATGAGCAGTTCTTC. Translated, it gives CASSPHSVRGPGDEQFF.